The 29 T cell receptor beta chains presented below share a single source sample, sequenced in a study of blood T cell repertoires in COVID-19. The repertoire was sequenced with immunoSEQ multiplex PCR; TCRdb's copy has only in-frame clones and lacks some. Of about 120,000 clones in the sample, 86% were seen once. The sequenced sample was peripheral blood. The receptors were gathered from a man between 65 and 85 years old who had recovered from COVID-19.

This chain joins TRBV6-1 and TRBJ1-2; 9 nucleotides line up with TRBD1. Germline CDR1 MNHNS, CDR2 SASEGT. V was pared by 2 bases and J by 7 bases, with 11 bases of the junction left unmatched. The CDR3 has 16 amino acids. The CDR3 region is CASSEMGWDRALGYTF. The CDR3 nucleotides read TGTGCCAGCAGTGAAATGGGGTGGGACAGGGCGCTTGGCTACACCTTC.

A single count supports this clone. The chain recombines TRBV6-2 or TRBV6-3 with TRBJ1-5; no clear D. The CDR3 spans 14 residues. Germline CDR1 reads MNHEY; CDR2 reads SVGEGT. Trimming pared 4 bases from V and 0 bases from J, leaving 7 bases between. The CDR3 loop is CASSSPYSNQPQHF. DNA of the CDR3: TGTGCCAGCAGTTCCCCCTATAGCAATCAGCCCCAGCATTTT.

This sequence joins TRBV10-2 and TRBJ2-1; TRBD2 matches at 7 bases. Germline V gene sequence: CDR1 WSHSY, CDR2 SAAADI. With V trimmed by 2 bases and J by 9 bases, 4 bases remained unmatched. There are 13 residues in the CDR3. The CDR3, as DNA: TGCGCCAGCAGTGAGACGGGACTACCTGAGCAGTTCTTC. Translation gives CASSETGLPEQFF.

V gene TRBV7-2 combines with J gene TRBJ2-5, with D unclear. V lost 10 bases, J lost 1 base, and 7 bases lay in between. Germline V lookup: CDR1 SGHTA, CDR2 FQGNSA. The CDR3 length is 11 residues. The CDR3, as DNA: TGTGCCACCTCACTCCAAGAGACCCAGTACTTC. It is translated as CATSLQETQYF.

The chain is built from TRBV19 and TRBJ2-2; D ambiguous. The CDR3 is 13 residues long. The V end lost 3 bases, the J end lost 7 bases, and 9 bases lay between the germline ends. Germline loops: CDR1 LNHDA, CDR2 SQIVND (reference sequence). In nucleotides, the CDR3 is TGTGCCAGTAGTATGATAGCCGGCGGGGAGCTGTTTTTT. Translation: CASSMIAGGELFF.

The genes are TRBV28 and TRBJ1-4; no firm D call. Germline-derived CDR1 and CDR2 are MDHEN and SYDVKM. The CDR3 spans 15 residues. Trimming cost V 8 bases and J 6 bases, with 19 bases left between them. The CDR3 loop reads CASGTRRFGYEKLFF. The CDR3 nucleotides read TGTGCCAGCGGCACTAGGCGTTTCGGATATGAAAAACTGTTTTTT. Complete variable domain (other parts from reference TRBV28 and TRBJ1-4): DVKVTQSSRYLVKRTGEKVFLECVQDMDHENMFWYRQDPGLGLRLIYFSYDVKMKEKGDIPEGYSVSREKKERFSLILESASTNQTSMYLCASGTRRFGYEKLFFGSGTQLSVL.

This clone was detected once. J is TRBJ2-3 and V is TRBV27, with TRBD2 matching 7 bases. The CDR3 loop spans 15 amino acids. CDR1 MNHEY and CDR2 SMNVEV come from the germline V gene (reference sequence). V dropped 6 bases and J dropped 5; count of bases not matched to a gene: 11. CDR3 nucleotides: TGTGCCAGCAGGAGAGGGGAGGGTGGGCTAGATACGCAGTATTTT. Amino acids: CASRRGEGGLDTQYF.

This rearrangement joins TRBV5-4 to TRBJ2-1; the match to TRBD2 covers 8 bases. V trimming: 4 bases; J trimming: 5 bases; junction bases outside the gene matches: 11. From germline, CDR1 is SGHNT and CDR2 YYREEE (reference sequence). This CDR3 has 16 residues. CDR3 in DNA: TGTGCCAGCAGCCCTAGGCGGGCGGGAGGACACAATGAGCAGTTCTTC. It is translated as CASSPRRAGGHNEQFF.

The chain couples TRBV5-6 to TRBJ2-1; 12 bases fit TRBD1. The CDR3 is 15 amino acids. CDR1 is SGHDT, CDR2 YYEEEE, per germline. Trimming took 4 bases from V and 4 from J; bases not matched to a gene: 3. CDR3 region: CASSRDRGQYNEQFF. CDR3 bases: TGTGCCAGCAGCCGGGACAGGGGGCAATACAATGAGCAGTTCTTC.

V and J are TRBV6-4 and TRBJ1-5; tentatively, D is TRBD1 (6 bases). The CDR3 length is 13 residues. Trimming cost V 4 bases and J 4 bases, with 8 bases left between them. Germline V lookup: CDR1 MRHNA, CDR2 SNTAGT. The CDR3 sequence: CASSGGPNQPQHF. The DNA of the CDR3 is TGTGCCAGCAGTGGGGGGCCTAATCAGCCCCAGCATTTT.

The genes are TRBV7-3 and TRBJ2-1; 9 positions match TRBD2. The CDR3 has 15 amino acids. CDR1 SGHTA and CDR2 FQGTGA come from the germline V gene. J was trimmed by 4 bases and V by 5 bases; bases with no gene match: 6. The CDR3 sequence is CASSKDLAGYNEQFF. The CDR3 DNA follows: TGTGCCAGCAGCAAGGACCTAGCGGGATACAATGAGCAGTTCTTC.

The chain employs TRBV28 and TRBJ2-2; 8 bases fit TRBD2. Germline CDR1 MDHEN, CDR2 SYDVKM. V was pared by 8 bases and J by 7 bases, with 12 bases of the junction left unmatched. The length of the CDR3 is 15 residues. The DNA for the CDR3 is TGTGCCAGCGGAAGTCCCGGGGGGGCTGGCGGGGAGCTGTTTTTT. Its translation is CASGSPGGAGGELFF.

This clone came up a few times. The chain uses TRBV3-1 (or the pseudogene TRBV3-2) and TRBJ1-1; D uncertain. The germline V and J ends were trimmed by 4 bases and 7 bases, with 13 bases remaining between them. This CDR3 region has 13 residues. Germline V gene sequence: CDR1 LGHDT, CDR2 YNNKEL (reference sequence). The CDR3 loop is CASSREARHEAFF. In nucleotides, the CDR3 is TGTGCCAGCAGCCGAGAAGCCCGTCATGAAGCTTTCTTT.

CDR3 sequence: CASSVEGHQGNTIYF. Written as DNA, the CDR3 is TGTGCCAGCAGCGTAGAAGGACACCAAGGAAACACCATATATTTT. The chain carries TRBV9 and TRBJ1-3; D perhaps matches TRBD1 (5 bases). V was shortened by 0 bases and J by 4 bases, with 11 bases between the two germline ends. The germline gives CDR1 SGDLS, CDR2 YYNGEE. The CDR3 loop spans 15 amino acids.

J is TRBJ1-2 and V is TRBV6-5; D is perhaps TRBD1 (6 bases). The CDR3 consists of 14 residues. CDR1 and CDR2 from the germline V gene are MNHEY and SVGAGI. The V gene lost 5 bases and the J gene lost 4 bases, with 14 bases spanning the gap. CDR3 sequence: CASSHTGLAYGYTF. In DNA, the CDR3 is TGTGCCAGCAGTCATACAGGGCTAGCCTATGGCTACACCTTC.

The table lists this clone with a count of one. V gene TRBV2 combines with J gene TRBJ2-7; 7 bases are shared with TRBD2. The J segment lost 4 bases and the V segment lost 1 base, leaving 13 bases of the junction unmatched. Germline V gives CDR1 SNHLY, CDR2 FYNNEI. The CDR3 length is 17 residues. The CDR3 nucleotides are TGTGCCAGCAGTGAAGAAACATTTGGACTAGTAAGGTACGAGCAGTACTTC. It is translated as CASSEETFGLVRYEQYF.

The genes are TRBV28 and TRBJ1-1; D not resolved. This CDR3 is built from 13 residues. Germline V gives CDR1 MDHEN, CDR2 SYDVKM. Trimming took 7 bases from V and 2 from J, leaving 11 bases between them. The CDR3 loop reads CASNSAGNTEAFF. The CDR3 nucleotides read TGTGCCAGCAACTCGGCGGGAAACACTGAAGCTTTCTTT.

V usage is TRBV28 and J usage is TRBJ2-5; D gene ambiguous. CDR1 and CDR2 from the germline V gene are MDHEN and SYDVKM. Trimming pared 6 bases from V and 1 base from J, leaving 12 bases between. The CDR3 has 14 amino acids. CDR3 DNA: TGTGCCAGCAGCGGATCCCCTAGCCAAGAGACCCAGTACTTC. Its protein product is CASSGSPSQETQYF.

The chain has TRBV12-3 or TRBV12-4 and TRBJ2-7; the D is unclear. V was pared by 4 bases and J by 0 bases, with 4 bases between. The CDR3 is made up of 12 amino acids. The CDR3 reads CASSSTSYEQYF. CDR3 coding DNA: TGTGCCAGCAGTTCTACCTCCTACGAGCAGTACTTC.

V and J are TRBV5-5 and TRBJ1-4; the D gene is possibly TRBD1 (6 bases). Germline V gene data show CDR1 as SGHKS and CDR2 as YYEKEE (reference sequence). V was cut by 2 bases and J by 3 bases, with 11 bases left in between. This CDR3 comprises 15 residues. CDR3 sequence reads: CASSLQGAANEKLFF. The CDR3 nucleotides are TGTGCCAGCAGCTTACAGGGTGCGGCTAATGAAAAACTGTTTTTT.

This clone turned up a few times. The gene calls are TRBV27 and TRBJ2-5, with TRBD2 identical over 9 bases. Germline loops: CDR1 MNHEY, CDR2 SMNVEV (reference sequence). This CDR3 contains 16 residues. V lost 1 base, J lost 1 base, and 4 bases stayed unmatched. CDR3 bases: TGTGCCAGCAGTTTATATGGCGGGGGGGCCCAAGAGACCCAGTACTTC. Its protein is CASSLYGGGAQETQYF.

In DNA, the CDR3 is TGTGCCAGCAGCCGACAGTACACTGAAGCTTTCTTT. Its protein product is CASSRQYTEAFF. V usage is TRBV28 and J usage is TRBJ1-1; D may be TRBD1 (5 bases). CDR1 and CDR2 from the germline V gene are MDHEN and SYDVKM. V gave up 6 bases and J gave up 3 bases, with 8 bases separating them. CDR3 length: 12 amino acids.

The V gene is TRBV6-6, the J gene TRBJ2-7; a possible D gene is TRBD2 (6 bases). The CDR3 consists of 11 residues. Trimming pared 5 bases from V and 7 bases from J, leaving 9 bases between. Germline V gene sequence: CDR1 MNHNY, CDR2 SVGAGI (reference sequence). CDR3 coding DNA: TGTGCCAGCAGTCAAGGGAGGGAGCAGTACTTC. It specifies CASSQGREQYF.

This chain connects TRBV7-2 to TRBJ2-2; D is possibly TRBD2 (5 bases). Trimming took off 5 bases at V and 2 bases at J, with 9 bases between the two ends. CDR1 is SGHTA and CDR2 is FQGNSA in the germline V gene. The CDR3 extends over 14 amino acids. The CDR3 protein is CASSPRTNTGELFF. CDR3 sequence (DNA): TGTGCCAGCAGCCCTCGGACTAACACCGGGGAGCTGTTTTTT.

Remarks on this clone: One end of the junction varies from germline; a read error may be responsible. The rearrangement uses TRBV15 and TRBJ1-5, with 8 nucleotides matching TRBD1. This CDR3 is built from 16 residues. Per germline, CDR1 LNHNV and CDR2 YYDKDF (reference sequence). The CDR3 loop reads CATSGDWTLTGGAQHF. CDR3 nucleotide sequence: TGTGCCACCAGCGGAGATTGGACACTTACAGGGGGAGCCCAGCATTTT.

The chain couples TRBV6-5 to TRBJ2-1; a possible D gene is TRBD2 (6 bases). The CDR3 covers 13 residues. V was shortened by 6 bases and J by 9 bases, with 15 bases between the two germline ends. CDR1 is MNHEY and CDR2 is SVGAGI in the germline V gene. This chain's CDR3 is CASSYRPGLEQFF. CDR3 nucleotides: TGTGCCAGCAGCTACCGACCGGGACTTGAGCAGTTCTTC.

Comment on this clone: One end of the junction does not line up with germline, which may come from a read error. V and J are TRBV19 and TRBJ2-3; 7 positions match TRBD2. The CDR3 consists of 11 residues. Germline V lookup: CDR1 LNHDA, CDR2 SQIVND (reference sequence). In nucleotides, the CDR3 is TGCGCTAGCGGAACCACAGATACGCAGTATTTT. Its translation is CASGTTDTQYF.

This chain joins TRBV24-1 and TRBJ2-1, with 7 bases aligning to TRBD2. V trimming: 9 bases; J trimming: 5 bases; junction bases outside the gene matches: 9. The germline V gene has CDR1 KGHDR and CDR2 SFDVKD. The CDR3 is made up of 14 amino acids. The CDR3 region is CATAPAGNNNEQFF. CDR3 nucleotides: TGTGCCACCGCCCCAGCGGGGAATAACAATGAGCAGTTCTTC.

The V call is TRBV28, the J call TRBJ1-2; tentative D call: TRBD1 (6 bases). The CDR3 has 16 residues. With 6 bases removed from V and 4 bases from J, the gap between germline ends came to 21 bases. Germline V gene lookup returns CDR1 MDHEN and CDR2 SYDVKM. The CDR3 spells CASSPLPGKGGYGYTF. In DNA form, the CDR3 reads TGTGCCAGCAGCCCTCTCCCTGGGAAAGGGGGCTATGGCTACACCTTC.